This T cell receptor beta chain was recorded in a study of blood T cell repertoires in COVID-19. For the study at large: In each case, the material was cDNA or gDNA derived from T cells, B-cell-depleted T cells, or PBMCs.

Seattle enrolled patients during active infection and tracked them longitudinally. Assay: immunoSEQ multiplex PCR; the TCRdb copy retains only in-frame clones and omits some. The top ten hold about 7.8% of the sample, which has about 190,000 clones, roughly 82% seen once. The ends lost 5 bases at V and 6 bases at J; junction bases unmatched: 3. The CDR3 sequence is 12 residues long. The germline CDR1 and CDR2 sequences are SGHTA and FQGNSA. The V gene is TRBV7-2, the J gene TRBJ2-7; 8 nucleotides agree with TRBD2. The receptor comes from a woman aged 60 to 75 with COVID-19, enrolled during active disease. Input material: peripheral blood. This chain's CDR3 is CASSTRGGEQYF. The CDR3 region has the DNA TGTGCCAGCAGCACCCGGGGGGGCGAGCAGTACTTC.